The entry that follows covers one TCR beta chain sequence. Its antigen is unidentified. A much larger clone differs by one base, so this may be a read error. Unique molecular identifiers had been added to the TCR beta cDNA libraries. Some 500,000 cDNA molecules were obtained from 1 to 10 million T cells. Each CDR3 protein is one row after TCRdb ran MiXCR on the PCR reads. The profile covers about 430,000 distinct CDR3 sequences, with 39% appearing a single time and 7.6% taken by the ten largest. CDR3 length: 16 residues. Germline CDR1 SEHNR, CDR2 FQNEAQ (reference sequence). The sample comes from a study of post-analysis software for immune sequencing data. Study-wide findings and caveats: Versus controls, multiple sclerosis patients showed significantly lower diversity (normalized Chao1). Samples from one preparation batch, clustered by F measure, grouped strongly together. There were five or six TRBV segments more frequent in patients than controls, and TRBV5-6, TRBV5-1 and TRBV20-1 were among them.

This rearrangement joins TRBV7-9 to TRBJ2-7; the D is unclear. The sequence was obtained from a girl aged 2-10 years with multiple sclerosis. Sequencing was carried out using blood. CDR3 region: CAGSFDTGLGSYEQYF. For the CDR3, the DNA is TGTGCCGGCAGCTTTGACACCGGTTTAGGCTCCTACGAGCAGTACTTC. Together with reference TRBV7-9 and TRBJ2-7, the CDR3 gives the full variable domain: DTGVSQNPRHKITKRGQNVTFRCDPISEHNRLYWYRQTLGQGPEFLTYFQNEAQLEKSRLLSDRFSAERPKGSFSTLEIQRTEQGDSAMYLCAGSFDTGLGSYEQYFGPGTRLTVT.